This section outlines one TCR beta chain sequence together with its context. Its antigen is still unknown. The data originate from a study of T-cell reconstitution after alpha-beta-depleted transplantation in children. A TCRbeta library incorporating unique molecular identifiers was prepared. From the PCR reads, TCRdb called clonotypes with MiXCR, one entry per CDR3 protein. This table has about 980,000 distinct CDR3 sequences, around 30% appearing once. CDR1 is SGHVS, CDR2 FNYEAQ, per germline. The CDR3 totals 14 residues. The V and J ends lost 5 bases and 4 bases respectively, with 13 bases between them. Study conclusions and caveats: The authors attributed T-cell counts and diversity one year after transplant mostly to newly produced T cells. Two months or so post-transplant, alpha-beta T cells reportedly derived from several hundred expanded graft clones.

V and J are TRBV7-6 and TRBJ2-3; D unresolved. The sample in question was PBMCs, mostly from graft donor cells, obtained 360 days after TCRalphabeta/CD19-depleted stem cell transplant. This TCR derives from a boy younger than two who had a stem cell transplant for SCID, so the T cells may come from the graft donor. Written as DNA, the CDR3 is TGTGCCAGCAGCCCTTACTTCAGCTCAGATACGCAGTATTTT. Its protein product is CASSPYFSSDTQYF.